A selection of T cell receptor beta chains follows, all from one sample in a study of T cells in Graves' hyperthyroidism and ophthalmopathy. Via MiXCR, TCRdb re-called the multiplex PCR reads, giving one row per CDR3 protein. The sample holds roughly 380,000 distinct CDR3 sequences, roughly 14% seen once. The sequencing input was blood. These receptor sequences come from a woman aged 55-75 years with Graves' hyperthyroidism. Both conserved end residues are part of each CDR3. The order of the fields is CDR3 length, D gene, J gene, V gene, clone size, CDR3 DNA, CDR3 protein. A D gene is named only where the DNA matches it firmly. Some rows have no size entry. The others give once, few or many, or a class for an expanded clone.

cdr3_length: 13
d_call: TRBD2
j_call: TRBJ2-5
v_call: TRBV12-3/TRBV12-4
clone_size: few
cdr3_nt: TGTGCCAGCAGTTTATGGACTAGCGAGACCCAGTACTTC
cdr3_aa: CASSLWTSETQYF

cdr3_length: 13
d_call: -
j_call: TRBJ2-3
v_call: TRBV2
clone_size: many
cdr3_nt: TGTGCCGGAACTCCCGGAGGAACAGATACGCAGTATTTT
cdr3_aa: CAGTPGGTDTQYF

cdr3_length: 13
d_call: -
j_call: TRBJ1-3
v_call: TRBV7-8
clone_size: few
cdr3_nt: TGTGCCAGCACCCGATACATTGGAAACACCATATATTTT
cdr3_aa: CASTRYIGNTIYF

cdr3_length: 15
d_call: -
j_call: TRBJ1-3
v_call: TRBV19
clone_size: -
cdr3_nt: TGTGCCAGTAGTTTCGCAGGAACCTCTGGAAACACCATATATTTT
cdr3_aa: CASSFAGTSGNTIYF

cdr3_length: 16
d_call: TRBD2
j_call: TRBJ2-1
v_call: TRBV30
clone_size: many
cdr3_nt: TGTGCCTGGAGTCCCCAGGGACTAGCGGTAGACAATGAGCAGTTCTTC
cdr3_aa: CAWSPQGLAVDNEQFF

cdr3_length: 15
d_call: -
j_call: TRBJ2-3
v_call: TRBV11-3
clone_size: many
cdr3_nt: TGTGCCAGCAGCTTAGGGGGCGGTTACACAGATACGCAGTATTTT
cdr3_aa: CASSLGGGYTDTQYF

cdr3_length: 12
d_call: -
j_call: TRBJ1-1
v_call: TRBV28
clone_size: many
cdr3_nt: TGTGCCAGCAGGGACACAAACACTGAAGCTTTCTTT
cdr3_aa: CASRDTNTEAFF

cdr3_length: 14
d_call: -
j_call: TRBJ1-1
v_call: TRBV15
clone_size: many
cdr3_nt: TGTGCCACCAGCAGGAGACAGGTGAACACTGAAGCTTTCTTT
cdr3_aa: CATSRRQVNTEAFF

cdr3_length: 14
d_call: TRBD1
j_call: TRBJ1-1
v_call: TRBV30
clone_size: many
cdr3_nt: TGTGCCTGGAAAAGGGACAGGGGGTCCACTGAAGCTTTCTTT
cdr3_aa: CAWKRDRGSTEAFF

cdr3_length: 16
d_call: -
j_call: TRBJ2-1
v_call: TRBV10-1
clone_size: few
cdr3_nt: TGCGCCAGCAGTGAGTCACTAGCAGAAATAAACAATGAGCAGTTCTTC
cdr3_aa: CASSESLAEINNEQFF

cdr3_length: 14
d_call: -
j_call: TRBJ2-5
v_call: TRBV6-1
clone_size: many
cdr3_nt: TGTGCCAGCAGTTCCCCTGACAGTTCCGGGACCCAGTACTTC
cdr3_aa: CASSSPDSSGTQYF

cdr3_length: 15
d_call: -
j_call: TRBJ1-4
v_call: TRBV7-2
clone_size: -
cdr3_nt: TGTGCCAGCAGCCAAAGCTGGGGAATTGGGGAAAAACTGTTTTTT
cdr3_aa: CASSQSWGIGEKLFF

cdr3_length: 14
d_call: -
j_call: TRBJ2-7
v_call: TRBV20-1
clone_size: many
cdr3_nt: TGCAGTGCTATCCCCACGAGGCTCGCCCAGGGGCAGTACTTC
cdr3_aa: CSAIPTRLAQGQYF

cdr3_length: 12
d_call: -
j_call: TRBJ2-3
v_call: TRBV16
clone_size: many
cdr3_nt: TGTGCCAGCAGCCCTCGACGGGATACGCAGTATTTT
cdr3_aa: CASSPRRDTQYF

cdr3_length: 15
d_call: TRBD2
j_call: TRBJ2-5
v_call: TRBV2
clone_size: many
cdr3_nt: TGTGCCAGCAGTGTGAGAGCGGGAGGATCGGAGACCCAGTACTTC
cdr3_aa: CASSVRAGGSETQYF

cdr3_length: 14
d_call: TRBD2
j_call: TRBJ2-1
v_call: TRBV7-2
clone_size: many
cdr3_nt: TGTGCCAGCAGTCAATCGGGGGGGGACAATGAGCAGTTCTTC
cdr3_aa: CASSQSGGDNEQFF

cdr3_length: 14
d_call: -
j_call: TRBJ2-3
v_call: TRBV5-1
clone_size: -
cdr3_nt: TGCGCCAGCAGCCCCAGGGACAGCACAGATACGCAGTATTTT
cdr3_aa: CASSPRDSTDTQYF

cdr3_length: 17
d_call: -
j_call: TRBJ2-1
v_call: TRBV11-3
clone_size: -
cdr3_nt: TGTGCCAGCAGCTTACGATTTACGGGAGTGAGGTACAATGAGCAGTTCTTC
cdr3_aa: CASSLRFTGVRYNEQFF

cdr3_length: 13
d_call: -
j_call: TRBJ2-5
v_call: TRBV6-1
clone_size: many
cdr3_nt: TGTGCCAGCAGACTCATGGACCAAGAGACCCAGTACTTC
cdr3_aa: CASRLMDQETQYF

cdr3_length: 15
d_call: -
j_call: TRBJ2-6
v_call: TRBV29-1
clone_size: few
cdr3_nt: TGCAGCGTTGAAGATAGGGTCTCTGGGGCCAACGTCCTGACTTTC
cdr3_aa: CSVEDRVSGANVLTF

cdr3_length: 13
d_call: TRBD1
j_call: TRBJ1-2
v_call: TRBV7-6
clone_size: many
cdr3_nt: TGTGCCAGCAGCTACGGGACAGAATATGGCTACACCTTC
cdr3_aa: CASSYGTEYGYTF

cdr3_length: 10
d_call: -
j_call: TRBJ2-3
v_call: TRBV27
clone_size: many
cdr3_nt: TGTGCCAGCAAGGCAGATACGCAGTATTTT
cdr3_aa: CASKADTQYF

cdr3_length: 15
d_call: -
j_call: TRBJ2-2
v_call: TRBV5-5
clone_size: few
cdr3_nt: TGTGCCAGCAGCTTTACACCCCCCCCGACCGGGGAGCTGTTTTTT
cdr3_aa: CASSFTPPPTGELFF

cdr3_length: 14
d_call: -
j_call: TRBJ2-7
v_call: TRBV7-2
clone_size: few
cdr3_nt: TGTGCCAGCAGCTTAGCACCCAGAGACTACGAGCAGTACTTC
cdr3_aa: CASSLAPRDYEQYF

cdr3_length: 13
d_call: -
j_call: TRBJ2-3
v_call: TRBV24-1
clone_size: -
cdr3_nt: TGTGCCACCAGTGTAGGCGCAACAGATACGCAGTATTTT
cdr3_aa: CATSVGATDTQYF

cdr3_length: 17
d_call: TRBD1
j_call: TRBJ1-1
v_call: TRBV29-1
clone_size: many
cdr3_nt: TGCGGCGTTGCCGGGACAGCCATTGCATCCATGAACACTGAAGCTTTCTTT
cdr3_aa: CGVAGTAIASMNTEAFF

cdr3_length: 16
d_call: TRBD1
j_call: TRBJ2-1
v_call: TRBV15
clone_size: few
cdr3_nt: TGTGCCACCAGCAGAAGCCCCGGGACAGGGGAAGATGAGCAGTTCTTC
cdr3_aa: CATSRSPGTGEDEQFF

cdr3_length: 12
d_call: -
j_call: TRBJ2-7
v_call: TRBV6-1
clone_size: many
cdr3_nt: TGTGCCAGCAGGGCCCAATCCTACGAGCAGTACTTC
cdr3_aa: CASRAQSYEQYF